What follows are 8 T cell receptor beta chains derived from one specimen sequenced in a study of CD8 T cells in Susac syndrome. A quantity of about 0.45 to 1 ug RNA underwent reverse transcription using random hexamers. TCRdb re-called the immunoSEQ multiplex PCR reads through MiXCR, storing one row per CDR3 protein. Here the sample spans over 150,000 distinct CDR3 sequences, about 93% being singletons. Sequenced: CD4+ T cells from PBMCs. These receptor sequences come from a human donor with multiple sclerosis.

This chain joins TRBV20-1 and TRBJ1-3; possible D gene TRBD1, 5 bases. V was cut by 0 bases and J by 0 bases, with 12 bases left in between. Germline V gene data show CDR1 as DFQATT and CDR2 as SNEGSKA (reference sequence). This CDR3 contains 16 residues. The CDR3 bases are TGCAGTGCTAGAGATTGGAGGGGATACTCTGGAAACACCATATATTTT. This translates into CSARDWRGYSGNTIYF.

The gene calls are TRBV7-2 and TRBJ2-7; TRBD2 aligns across 8 bases. The CDR3 runs 15 residues. V lost 5 bases, J lost 6 bases, and 12 bases stayed unmatched. CDR1 is SGHTA and CDR2 is FQGNSA in the germline V gene. CDR3 protein: CASSQRGGRFGEQYF. The CDR3 nucleotides read TGTGCCAGCAGCCAGCGCGGGGGGCGGTTCGGCGAGCAGTACTTC.

This clonotype showed up just once. The J gene is TRBJ1-4, the V gene TRBV30; D remains ambiguous. CDR3 size: 14 residues. V was pared by 2 bases and J by 0 bases, with 7 bases between. The germline gives CDR1 GTSNPN, CDR2 SVGIG (reference sequence). For the CDR3, the DNA is TGTGCCTGGAGTAAGACTACAACTAATGAAAAACTGTTTTTT. Amino acids: CAWSKTTTNEKLFF.

V gene TRBV5-8 combines with J gene TRBJ2-1; TRBD1 agrees at 11 bases. The CDR3 extends over 13 amino acids. CDR1 and CDR2 from the germline V gene are SGHTS and YDEGEE. The CDR3 region is CAARDRGINEQFF. The CDR3 DNA follows: TGTGCAGCGCGGGACAGGGGGATCAATGAGCAGTTCTTC.

The chain employs TRBV6-1 and TRBJ2-1, with 8 bases lining up with TRBD2. CDR3 length: 18 residues. Trimming removed 2 bases from V and 6 bases from J; junction bases left unmatched: 15. Germline V gives CDR1 MNHNS, CDR2 SASEGT. The CDR3 sequence is CASSEREGRSVGFNEQFF. For the CDR3, the DNA is TGTGCCAGCAGTGAACGGGAGGGACGGAGTGTGGGGTTCAATGAGCAGTTCTTC.

V usage is TRBV20-1 and J usage is TRBJ1-2; D is possibly TRBD1 (5 bases). In germline, CDR1 is DFQATT, CDR2 SNEGSKA (reference sequence). V was clipped by 2 bases and J by 6 bases, with 10 bases between them. The CDR3 spans 12 residues. Here the CDR3 DNA reads TGCAGTGCTAGACTCAGGGTACATGGCTACACCTTC. Amino acid sequence: CSARLRVHGYTF.

The chain employs TRBV2 and TRBJ2-4, with TRBD1 identical over 7 bases. V was clipped by 7 bases and J by 0 bases; unmatched bases: 6. This CDR3 spans 15 amino acids. In germline, CDR1 is SNHLY, CDR2 FYNNEI. CDR3 sequence (DNA): TGTGCCAGCACCAGACAGGGATTAGCCAAAAACATTCAGTACTTC. This encodes CASTRQGLAKNIQYF.

The chain uses TRBV20-1 and TRBJ1-1; a possible D gene is TRBD1 (6 bases). This CDR3 has 15 residues. V lost 5 bases to trimming and J lost 1 base, with 17 bases between them. Per germline, CDR1 DFQATT and CDR2 SNEGSKA (reference sequence). The CDR3: CSAAPSTGWNTEAFF. Written as DNA, the CDR3 is TGCAGTGCTGCCCCTTCAACAGGGTGGAACACTGAAGCTTTCTTT.